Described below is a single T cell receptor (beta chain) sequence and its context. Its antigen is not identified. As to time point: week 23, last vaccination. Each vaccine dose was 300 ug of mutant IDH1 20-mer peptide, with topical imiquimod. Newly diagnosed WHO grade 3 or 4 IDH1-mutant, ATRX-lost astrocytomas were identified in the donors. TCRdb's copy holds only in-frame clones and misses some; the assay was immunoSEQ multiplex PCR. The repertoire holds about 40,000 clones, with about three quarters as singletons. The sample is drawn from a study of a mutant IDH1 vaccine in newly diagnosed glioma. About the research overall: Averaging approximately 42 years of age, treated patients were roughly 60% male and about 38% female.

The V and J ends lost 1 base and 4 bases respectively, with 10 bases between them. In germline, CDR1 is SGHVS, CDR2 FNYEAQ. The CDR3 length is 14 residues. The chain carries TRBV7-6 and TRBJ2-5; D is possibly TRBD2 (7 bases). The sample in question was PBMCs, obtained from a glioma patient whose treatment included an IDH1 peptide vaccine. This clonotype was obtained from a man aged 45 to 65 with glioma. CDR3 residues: CASSLGGGGETQYF. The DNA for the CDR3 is TGTGCCAGCAGCTTAGGGGGGGGCGGAGAGACCCAGTACTTC.